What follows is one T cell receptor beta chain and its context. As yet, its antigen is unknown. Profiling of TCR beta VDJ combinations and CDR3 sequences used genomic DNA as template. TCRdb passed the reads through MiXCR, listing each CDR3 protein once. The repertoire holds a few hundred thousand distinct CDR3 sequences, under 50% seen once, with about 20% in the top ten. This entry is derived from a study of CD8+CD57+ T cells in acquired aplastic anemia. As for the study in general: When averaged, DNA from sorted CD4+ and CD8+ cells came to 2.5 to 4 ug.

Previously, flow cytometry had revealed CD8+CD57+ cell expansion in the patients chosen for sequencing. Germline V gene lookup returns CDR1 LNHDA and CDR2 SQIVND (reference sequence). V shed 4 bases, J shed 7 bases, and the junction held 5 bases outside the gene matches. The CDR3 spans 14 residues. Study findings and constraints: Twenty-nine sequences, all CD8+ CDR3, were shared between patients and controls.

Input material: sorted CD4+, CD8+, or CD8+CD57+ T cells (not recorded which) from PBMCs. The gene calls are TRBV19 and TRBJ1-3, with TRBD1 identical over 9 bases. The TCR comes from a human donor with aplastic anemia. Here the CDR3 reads CASSTGTGRNTIYF. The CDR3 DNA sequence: TGTGCCAGTAGTACGGGGACAGGGAGGAACACCATATATTTT.